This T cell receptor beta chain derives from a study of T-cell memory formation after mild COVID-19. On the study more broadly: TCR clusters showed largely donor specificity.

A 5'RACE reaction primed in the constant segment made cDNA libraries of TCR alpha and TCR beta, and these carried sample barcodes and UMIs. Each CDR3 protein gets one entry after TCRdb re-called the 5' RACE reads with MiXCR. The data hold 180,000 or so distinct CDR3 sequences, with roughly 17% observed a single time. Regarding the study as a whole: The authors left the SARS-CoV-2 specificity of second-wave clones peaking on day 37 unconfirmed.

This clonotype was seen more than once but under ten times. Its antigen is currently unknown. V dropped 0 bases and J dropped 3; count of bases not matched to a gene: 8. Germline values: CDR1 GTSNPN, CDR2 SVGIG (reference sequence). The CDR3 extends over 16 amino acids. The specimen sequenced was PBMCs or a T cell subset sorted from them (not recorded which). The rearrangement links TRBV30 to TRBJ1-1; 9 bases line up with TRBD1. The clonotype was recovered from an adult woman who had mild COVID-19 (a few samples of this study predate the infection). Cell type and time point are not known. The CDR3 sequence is CAWSVLRGTGYTEAFF. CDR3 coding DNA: TGTGCCTGGAGTGTTTTAAGGGGGACAGGGTACACTGAAGCTTTCTTT.